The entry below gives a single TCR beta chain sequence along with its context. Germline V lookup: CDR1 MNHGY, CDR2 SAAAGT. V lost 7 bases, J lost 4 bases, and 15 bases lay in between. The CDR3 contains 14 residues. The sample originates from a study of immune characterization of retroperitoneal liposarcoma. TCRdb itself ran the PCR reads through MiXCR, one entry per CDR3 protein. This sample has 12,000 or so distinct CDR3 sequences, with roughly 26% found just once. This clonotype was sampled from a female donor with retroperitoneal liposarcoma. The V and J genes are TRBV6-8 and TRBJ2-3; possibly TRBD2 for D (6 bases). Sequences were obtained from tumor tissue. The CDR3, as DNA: TGTGCCAGCACAGGGTCGGGAGAAGCAGATACGCAGTATTTT. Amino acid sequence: CASTGSGEADTQYF.